This T cell receptor (beta chain) stems from a study of T cells in Graves' hyperthyroidism and ophthalmopathy. The CDR3 has 13 residues. V trimming: 9 bases; J trimming: 2 bases; junction bases outside the gene matches: 4. Germline-derived CDR1 and CDR2 are KGHDR and SFDVKD. This clonotype has ten or more counts. What was amplified from RNA transcripts were TCR beta CDR3 regions. The TCR CDR3 was amplified in a first-round RT-PCR using the HTBI primer set. One entry per CDR3 protein results from TCRdb running MiXCR on the multiplex PCR reads. The repertoire has 500,000 to 800,000 distinct CDR3 sequences, about 14% of them found once; the top ten carry around 12%.

The origin of this receptor is a woman between 45 and 65 years old with Graves' ophthalmopathy. Material: blood. V is TRBV24-1 and J is TRBJ2-5; 8 nucleotides match TRBD1. The CDR3 loop reads CATSGGQQETQYF. In nucleotides, the CDR3 is TGTGCCACCTCAGGGGGCCAACAAGAGACCCAGTACTTC.